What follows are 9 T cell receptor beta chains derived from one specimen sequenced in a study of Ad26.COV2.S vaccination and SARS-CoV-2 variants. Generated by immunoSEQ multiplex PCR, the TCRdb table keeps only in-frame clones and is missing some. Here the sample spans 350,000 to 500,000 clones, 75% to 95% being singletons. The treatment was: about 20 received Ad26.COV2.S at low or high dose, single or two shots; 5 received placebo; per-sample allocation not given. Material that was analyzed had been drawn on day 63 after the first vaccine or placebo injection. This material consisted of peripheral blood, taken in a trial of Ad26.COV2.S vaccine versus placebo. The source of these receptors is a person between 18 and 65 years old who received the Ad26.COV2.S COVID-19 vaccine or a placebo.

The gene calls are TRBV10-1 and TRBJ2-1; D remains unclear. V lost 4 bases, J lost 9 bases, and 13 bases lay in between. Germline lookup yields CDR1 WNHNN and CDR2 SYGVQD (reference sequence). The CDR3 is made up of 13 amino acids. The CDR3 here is CASSGLNTGEQFF. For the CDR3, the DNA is TGCGCCAGCAGTGGCTTGAATACCGGTGAGCAGTTCTTC.

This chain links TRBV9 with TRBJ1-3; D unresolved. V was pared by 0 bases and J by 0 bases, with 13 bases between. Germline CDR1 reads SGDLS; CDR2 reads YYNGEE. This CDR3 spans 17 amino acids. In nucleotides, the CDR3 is TGTGCCAGCAGCGTAGTAGGAAGTCGATACTCTGGAAACACCATATATTTT. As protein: CASSVVGSRYSGNTIYF.

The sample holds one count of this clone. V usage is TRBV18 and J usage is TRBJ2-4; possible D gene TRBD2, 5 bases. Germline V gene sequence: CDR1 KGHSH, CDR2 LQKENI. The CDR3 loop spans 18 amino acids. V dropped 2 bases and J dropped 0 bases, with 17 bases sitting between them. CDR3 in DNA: TGTGCCAGCTCACCAGGGATGAGCGGCTCTGTAGCCAAAAACATTCAGTACTTC. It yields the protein CASSPGMSGSVAKNIQYF.

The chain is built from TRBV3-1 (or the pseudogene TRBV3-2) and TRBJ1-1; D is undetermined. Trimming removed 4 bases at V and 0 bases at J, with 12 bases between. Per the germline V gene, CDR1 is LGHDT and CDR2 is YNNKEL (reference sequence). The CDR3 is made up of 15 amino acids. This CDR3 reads CASSPLAPMNTEAFF. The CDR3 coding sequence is TGTGCCAGCAGCCCGCTTGCACCTATGAACACTGAAGCTTTCTTT.

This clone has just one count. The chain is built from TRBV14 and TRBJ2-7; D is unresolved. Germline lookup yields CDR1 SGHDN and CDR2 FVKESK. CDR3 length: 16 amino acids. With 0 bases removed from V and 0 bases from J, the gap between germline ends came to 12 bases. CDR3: CASSQDLQVSSYEQYF. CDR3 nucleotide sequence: TGTGCCAGCAGCCAAGACCTTCAGGTAAGCTCCTACGAGCAGTACTTC. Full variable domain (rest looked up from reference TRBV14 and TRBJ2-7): EAGVTQFPSHSVIEKGQTVTLRCDPISGHDNLYWYRRVMGKEIKFLLHFVKESKQDESGMPNNRFLAERTGGTYSTLKVQPAELEDSGVYFCASSQDLQVSSYEQYFGPGTRLTVT.

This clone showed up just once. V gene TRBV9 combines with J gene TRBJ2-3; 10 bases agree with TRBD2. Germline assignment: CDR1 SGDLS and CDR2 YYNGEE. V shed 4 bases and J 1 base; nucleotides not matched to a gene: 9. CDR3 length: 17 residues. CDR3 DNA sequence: TGTGCCAGCAGCCCTAATATTGGGACTAGCGGCACAGATACGCAGTATTTT. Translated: CASSPNIGTSGTDTQYF. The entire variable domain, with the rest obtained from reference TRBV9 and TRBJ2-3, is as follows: DSGVTQTPKHLITATGQRVTLRCSPRSGDLSVYWYQQSLDQGLQFLIQYYNGEERAKGNILERFSAQQFPDLHSELNLSSLELGDSALYFCASSPNIGTSGTDTQYFGPGTRLTVL.

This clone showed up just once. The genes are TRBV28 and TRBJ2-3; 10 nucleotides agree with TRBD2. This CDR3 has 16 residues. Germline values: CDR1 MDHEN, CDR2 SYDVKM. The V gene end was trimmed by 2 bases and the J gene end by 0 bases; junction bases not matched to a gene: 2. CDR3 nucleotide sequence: TGTGCCAGCAGTTTACTAGCGGGGGCGAGCACAGATACGCAGTATTTT. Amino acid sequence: CASSLLAGASTDTQYF. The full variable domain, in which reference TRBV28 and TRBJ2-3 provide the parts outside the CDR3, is DVKVTQSSRYLVKRTGEKVFLECVQDMDHENMFWYRQDPGLGLRLIYFSYDVKMKEKGDIPEGYSVSREKKERFSLILESASTNQTSMYLCASSLLAGASTDTQYFGPGTRLTVL.

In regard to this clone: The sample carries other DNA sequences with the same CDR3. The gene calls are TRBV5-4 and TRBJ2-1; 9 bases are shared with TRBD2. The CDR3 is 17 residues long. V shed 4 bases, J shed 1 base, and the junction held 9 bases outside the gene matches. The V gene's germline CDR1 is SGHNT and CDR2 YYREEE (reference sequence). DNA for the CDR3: TGTGCCAGCAGCCCGGGGGGGGCGGGAGGGTCCTACAATGAGCAGTTCTTC. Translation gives CASSPGGAGGSYNEQFF.

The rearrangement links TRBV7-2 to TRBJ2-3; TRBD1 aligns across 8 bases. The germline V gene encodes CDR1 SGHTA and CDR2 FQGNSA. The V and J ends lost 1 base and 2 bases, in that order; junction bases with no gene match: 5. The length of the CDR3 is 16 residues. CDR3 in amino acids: CASSLGGTGVTDTQYF. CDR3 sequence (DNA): TGTGCCAGCAGCTTAGGAGGGACAGGAGTCACAGATACGCAGTATTTT.